This T cell receptor beta chain stems from a study of blood T cell repertoires in COVID-19. Study details: Collection of acute and convalescent COVID-19 samples took place in the United States, Italy and Spain. PBMCs, B-cell-depleted T cells, or T cells provided the cDNA or gDNA that made up the material.

There are 17 residues in the CDR3. Germline V lookup: CDR1 SGHNT, CDR2 YENEEA. After removal of 1 base from V and 4 bases from J, the junction contained 9 bases not matched to a gene. Under the authors' procedure: Using reference gene primer amplification, nucleated cell counts were estimated. Profiled with immunoSEQ multiplex PCR; TCRdb holds only in-frame clones, not every one. From that table come the V and J calls and clone size; the DNA was used to work out D and trimming. The table has roughly 130,000 clones, approximately 83% seen once. The source of this sequence is a woman in her sixties or seventies with acute or convalescent COVID-19. The sequenced sample was peripheral blood. This chain uses TRBV11-3 with TRBJ2-3, with 9 bases identical to TRBD1. Here the CDR3 DNA reads TGTGCCAGCAGCTTAGGCCACAGGGGGCGGTCAGCAGATACGCAGTATTTT. This translates into CASSLGHRGRSADTQYF.